This T cell receptor (beta chain) was sequenced in a study of regulatory T cells in long-lasting Graves disease. Time point: persistent/refractory GD, antithyroid drugs over 5 years with positive TRAb. After RNA was extracted from PBMCs, the TCR library was made from it. Libraries of TCR beta came from iRepertoire HTBI primers plus Arm-PCR of CDR3 regions. TCRdb re-called the multiplex PCR reads with MiXCR, one entry per CDR3 protein. The sample has about 290,000 distinct CDR3 sequences; roughly 21% are singletons. CDR1 is KGHDR, CDR2 SFDVKD, per germline. This CDR3 region has 14 residues. Trimming removed 7 bases from V and 1 base from J, with 12 bases in between.

The clonotype comes from a female donor with Graves disease. The starting material was peripheral blood mononuclear cells (PBMCs), obtained when the disease was refractory, from a patient treated with antithyroid drugs. This chain uses TRBV24-1 with TRBJ2-5, with D tentatively TRBD2 (6 bases). The CDR3 region is CATSGGDLQETQYF. DNA for the CDR3: TGTGCCACCAGCGGCGGGGACCTCCAAGAGACCCAGTACTTC.